The 16 T cell receptor beta chains presented below share a single source sample, sequenced in a study of technical replicates of blood from a handful of donors. The method was immunoSEQ multiplex PCR; TCRdb's version includes in-frame clones alone and lacks a portion of them. The sample records 65,000 to 95,000 clones, around 97% being singletons. Sequenced sample: T cells isolated from PBMCs. The receptors stem from a human donor in good health.

The CDR3 sequence: CASSPTGTGNSPLHF. As DNA, the CDR3 is TGTGCCAGCTCTCCTACCGGGACAGGCAATTCACCCCTCCACTTT. This rearrangement joins TRBV6-4 to TRBJ1-6, with TRBD1 matching over 8 bases. Germline loops: CDR1 MRHNA, CDR2 SNTAGT. The CDR3 consists of 15 residues. V shed 8 bases and J 7 bases; nucleotides not matched to a gene: 10.

The chain uses TRBV6-4 and TRBJ2-1; D is possibly TRBD1 (5 bases). V gave up 4 bases and J gave up 2 bases, with 12 bases separating them. This CDR3 spans 15 amino acids. CDR1 and CDR2 from the germline V gene are MRHNA and SNTAGT. CDR3 sequence: CASSAETAPYNEQFF. CDR3 in DNA: TGTGCCAGCAGTGCGGAGACAGCCCCCTACAATGAGCAGTTCTTC.

J is TRBJ2-5 and V is TRBV19; TRBD2 is a possible D gene (5 bases). V lost 5 bases and J 5 bases, leaving 15 bases between the germline ends. Germline loops: CDR1 LNHDA, CDR2 SQIVND (reference sequence). The CDR3 length is 14 residues. The CDR3: CASSALREWETQYF. The CDR3 DNA sequence: TGTGCCAGTAGTGCCCTAAGGGAGTGGGAGACCCAGTACTTC.

V and J are TRBV6-5 and TRBJ2-7; tentative D call: TRBD1 (6 bases). This CDR3 is 12 amino acids long. Per the germline V gene, CDR1 is MNHEY and CDR2 is SVGAGI. Trimming removed 5 bases at V and 6 bases at J, with 11 bases between. Here the CDR3 DNA reads TGTGCCAGCAGTACCGGGACATTCGAGCAGTACTTC. Translation gives CASSTGTFEQYF.

The CDR3 spells CASSIRLAGGRVETQYF. The CDR3 DNA reads TGTGCCAGCAGCATCCGTCTAGCGGGGGGGCGAGTAGAGACCCAGTACTTC. The V and J genes are TRBV13 and TRBJ2-5, with TRBD2 identical over 12 bases. This CDR3 contains 17 residues. Losses at the gene ends were 5 bases for V and 4 bases for J; bases not matched to a gene: 11. Germline CDR1 and CDR2: PRHDT and FYEKMQ (reference sequence). The complete variable domain, with remaining parts taken from reference TRBV13 and TRBJ2-5, reads AAGVIQSPRHLIKEKRETATLKCYPIPRHDTVYWYQQGPGQDPQFLISFYEKMQSDKGSIPDRFSAQQFSDYHSELNMSSLELGDSALYFCASSIRLAGGRVETQYFGPGTRLLVL.

The CDR3 nucleotides read TGTGCCAGCAGCACGGGACTAGCAGACTACAATGAGCAGTTCTTC. It yields the protein CASSTGLADYNEQFF. The gene calls are TRBV13 and TRBJ2-1, with 9 bases lining up with TRBD2. The CDR3 contains 15 residues. The J segment lost 3 bases and the V segment lost 5 bases, leaving 5 bases of the junction unmatched. Germline assignment: CDR1 PRHDT and CDR2 FYEKMQ (reference sequence).

This clone has just one count. The chain carries TRBV4-1 and TRBJ1-2; D gene uncertain. V dropped 1 base and J dropped 1 base, with 19 bases sitting between them. The CDR3 runs to 18 residues. The germline V gene encodes CDR1 MGHRA and CDR2 YSYEKL. This chain's CDR3 is CASSQGVPSSTFNYGYTF. DNA for the CDR3: TGCGCCAGCAGCCAAGGAGTACCAAGTTCGACTTTTAACTATGGCTACACCTTC.

This clone was observed a single time. For the CDR3, the DNA is TGTGCCAGCAGTTACTCAGGGGGAACAACTGAAGCTTTCTTT. It codes for CASSYSGGTTEAFF. This chain joins TRBV6-5 and TRBJ1-1, with D perhaps matching TRBD1 (6 bases). There are 14 residues in the CDR3. Germline lookup yields CDR1 MNHEY and CDR2 SVGAGI. The V end lost 0 bases, the J end lost 5 bases, and 10 bases lay between the germline ends.

This clone has just one count. This sequence joins TRBV4-1 and TRBJ2-3; 7 bases are shared with TRBD2. Germline-derived CDR1 and CDR2 are MGHRA and YSYEKL. V lost 1 base, J lost 2 bases, and 9 bases stayed unmatched. The CDR3 totals 17 residues. This CDR3 reads CASSQVGAGEYTDTQYF. CDR3 in DNA: TGCGCCAGCAGCCAAGTAGGGGCGGGGGAGTACACAGATACGCAGTATTTT.

The chain couples TRBV5-1 to TRBJ1-1; perhaps TRBD1 as D (5 bases). Deletions cut 1 base from V and 4 bases from J, with 11 bases between. This CDR3 contains 14 residues. Looked up from germline, CDR1 is SGHRS and CDR2 is YFSETQ. Here the CDR3 reads CASSLWGEGTEAFF. CDR3 bases: TGCGCCAGCAGCTTGTGGGGGGAGGGCACTGAAGCTTTCTTT.

The V gene is TRBV6-5, the J gene TRBJ2-5; D remains unclear. Per the germline V gene, CDR1 is MNHEY and CDR2 is SVGAGI. Trimming took off 2 bases at V and 2 bases at J, with 15 bases between the two ends. The CDR3 is made up of 16 amino acids. CDR3 in amino acids: CASSYDGAYKQETQYF. CDR3 nucleotide sequence: TGTGCCAGCAGTTACGACGGAGCGTATAAACAAGAGACCCAGTACTTC.

The chain uses TRBV28 and TRBJ1-5; maybe TRBD1 (6 bases). The V gene lost 11 bases and the J gene lost 0 bases, with 17 bases spanning the gap. Per germline, CDR1 MDHEN and CDR2 SYDVKM. The CDR3 has 15 residues. The CDR3: CAHGGAGSSNQPQHF. In DNA form, the CDR3 reads TGTGCCCACGGGGGGGCTGGAAGTAGCAATCAGCCCCAGCATTTT.

This rearrangement joins TRBV13 to TRBJ2-3, with TRBD2 matching 9 bases. V dropped 2 bases and J dropped 3; count of bases not matched to a gene: 6. Germline V gene lookup returns CDR1 PRHDT and CDR2 FYEKMQ (reference sequence). This CDR3 contains 16 residues. This chain's CDR3 is CASSLSPSGDTDTQYF. The CDR3, as DNA: TGTGCCAGCAGCTTATCCCCTAGCGGGGATACAGATACGCAGTATTTT.

V usage is TRBV25-1 and J usage is TRBJ2-1; D is undetermined. Between the trimmed V and J ends, which lost 1 base and 5 bases, there was a span of 3 bases. In germline, CDR1 is MGHDK, CDR2 SYGVNS. The CDR3 loop spans 12 amino acids. CDR3 DNA sequence: TGTGCCAGCAGTGAATCCAACAATGAGCAGTTCTTC. It encodes CASSESNNEQFF.

The V gene is TRBV9, the J gene TRBJ1-2; D not resolved. This CDR3 has 16 amino acids. V lost 0 bases and J lost 4, with 16 bases in between. Germline V lookup: CDR1 SGDLS, CDR2 YYNGEE. This chain's CDR3 is CASSVGNSRVLYGYTF. The CDR3 DNA is TGTGCCAGCAGCGTAGGTAACAGCCGAGTCCTCTATGGCTACACCTTC.

The chain combines TRBV13 with TRBJ2-7; D may be TRBD1 (5 bases). The germline gives CDR1 PRHDT, CDR2 FYEKMQ (reference sequence). The CDR3 consists of 12 residues. V lost 9 bases, J lost 1 base, and 10 bases lay in between. CDR3 sequence (DNA): TGTGCCAGTTCTCAGGGTTCCTACGAGCAGTACTTC. The encoded protein is CASSQGSYEQYF.